One sample yielded the 30 T cell receptor beta chains listed below, sequenced in a study of molecular identifiers for immune sequencing clone quantification. From the PCR reads, TCRdb called clonotypes with MiXCR, one entry per CDR3 protein. The table includes approximately 630,000 distinct CDR3 sequences, 25% detected once. The sequencing sample was made of naive CD8+ T cells from blood, with Jurkat cell RNA spiked in. Subset indicated: FACS-sorted CD8+CD4-CCR7+CD45RA+ naive T cells. All receptors derive from a human donor in good health. Some libraries in this study had Jurkat cell RNA spiked in.

This clonotype was recorded many times. This sequence joins TRBV24-1 and TRBJ2-2, with 10 bases matching TRBD2. Germline V gives CDR1 KGHDR, CDR2 SFDVKD. V lost 10 bases and J lost 4; bases outside the gene matches: 8. The length of the CDR3 is 15 residues. The CDR3, as DNA: TGTGCCACAAGCGGGAGGGCCATCGGCACCGGGGAGCTGTTTTTT. Protein product: CATSGRAIGTGELFF.

This clonotype came up many times. The rearrangement uses TRBV29-1 and TRBJ2-5; D gene unclear. The CDR3 is 15 residues long. In germline, CDR1 is SQVTM, CDR2 ANQGSEA. V gave up 3 bases and J gave up 0 bases, with 14 bases separating them. The CDR3 region has the DNA TGCAGCGTTGACGGTCAGAAAGAATACCAAGAGACCCAGTACTTC. This translates into CSVDGQKEYQETQYF.

This clonotype was recorded at least ten times. The chain has TRBV7-9 and TRBJ2-4; TRBD2 is a possible D gene (6 bases). The CDR3 spans 15 residues. The V end was cut by 5 bases, the J end by 7 bases, with 18 bases between. Germline V CDR1 and CDR2: SEHNR, FQNEAQ (reference sequence). The CDR3 region has the DNA TGTGCCAGCAGCCACCCACCGACGGAGGGGAACATTCAGTACTTC. Amino acids: CASSHPPTEGNIQYF.

In regard to this clonotype: The germline gene is not matched at one end of the junction; a read error may be the cause. V is TRBV9 and J is TRBJ1-4; D is ambiguous. The V gene's germline CDR1 is SGDLS and CDR2 YYNGEE. CDR3 size: 15 residues. The CDR3 DNA reads as TGTGCCAGCAGCGTAGTGGGCACCTCTAATGAAAAACTGTGTTTT. Translating gives CASSVVGTSNEKLCF.

In regard to this clonotype: Given a much more abundant clone one base away, this may be a read error. The chain couples TRBV5-1 to TRBJ1-2, with D unclear. CDR1 is SGHRS, CDR2 YFSETQ, per germline. The ends were cut back, 3 bases at V and 4 bases at J, with 16 bases in the middle. This CDR3 has 15 amino acids. The CDR3 DNA is TGCGCCAGCAGCTCTGAACCAAGGAGTAGCTATGGCTACACCTTC. Translated, it gives CASSSEPRSSYGYTF.

To note about this clonotype: This is likely a read error, given that the CDR3 carries no conserved phenylalanine or tryptophan at its end. The chain recombines TRBV12-3 or TRBV12-4 with TRBJ1-3; no definite D call. This CDR3 region has 16 residues. The germline V and J ends were trimmed by 3 bases and 0 bases, with 12 bases remaining between them. The CDR3 is CASSFGGKLSGNTIYS. CDR3 DNA: TGTGCCAGCAGTTTCGGCGGAAAACTCTCTGGAAACACCATATATTCT.

In this sample, this clonotype turned up many times. The chain uses TRBV7-9 and TRBJ2-7; D is unresolved. V was cut by 6 bases and J by 6 bases, with 12 bases left in between. The CDR3 is 12 residues long. Germline lookup yields CDR1 SEHNR and CDR2 FQNEAQ (reference sequence). The CDR3 coding sequence is TGTGCCAGCAGTTCGCGGTCGGTCGAGCAGTACTTC. The encoded protein is CASSSRSVEQYF.

The chain combines TRBV6-2 or TRBV6-3 with TRBJ2-3, with D perhaps matching TRBD1 (6 bases). From germline, CDR1 is MNHEY and CDR2 SVGEGT. CDR3 length: 15 amino acids. The V end was cut by 0 bases, the J end by 9 bases, with 16 bases between. The CDR3: CASSYSMAGVETQYF. In DNA, the CDR3 is TGTGCCAGCAGTTACTCGATGGCAGGGGTAGAGACGCAGTATTTT.

This clonotype has at least ten counts. The chain combines TRBV5-6 with TRBJ2-2, with TRBD1 matching 9 bases. V shed 5 bases, J shed 1 base, and the junction held 12 bases outside the gene matches. The CDR3 is 18 residues long. Germline V lookup: CDR1 SGHDT, CDR2 YYEEEE. Here the CDR3 reads CASRQGARFGLNTGELFF. CDR3 DNA sequence: TGTGCCAGCAGACAGGGGGCGCGATTCGGTTTGAACACCGGGGAGCTGTTTTTT.

Concerning this clonotype itself: It may be a read error: a sequence one base away is much more abundant. The V gene is TRBV6-5, the J gene TRBJ2-5; possible D gene TRBD1, 6 bases. Germline assignment: CDR1 MNHEY and CDR2 SVGAGI. Trimming cost V 4 bases and J 4 bases, with 13 bases left between them. The length of the CDR3 is 14 residues. In DNA, the CDR3 is TGTGCCAGCAGTTGCTTGCAGGGGCCAGAGACCCAGTACTTC. Its protein product is CASSCLQGPETQYF.

This clonotype has more than one count but fewer than ten. The CDR3 reads CASSLGGYF. CDR3 nucleotide sequence: TGTGCCAGCAGCTTGGGGGGGTACTTC. The V call is TRBV7-3, the J call TRBJ2-7; possibly TRBD2 for D (6 bases). The CDR3 covers 9 residues. The V gene's germline CDR1 is SGHTA and CDR2 FQGTGA. V was trimmed by 3 bases and J by 12 bases, leaving 6 bases between them.

As to this clonotype: A read error is possible here, since a much larger clone lies one base away. CDR3: CASVRGRTDTQYF. The CDR3 DNA reads TGTGCCAGCGTACGGGGGCGCACAGATACGCAGTATTTT. This chain uses TRBV12-3 or TRBV12-4 with TRBJ2-3; the D gene could be TRBD1 or TRBD2 (6 bases each). Between the trimmed V and J ends, which lost 8 bases and 1 base, there was a span of 10 bases. This CDR3 has 13 residues.

This clonotype was counted many times. The J gene is TRBJ2-1, the V gene TRBV20-1; D possibly corresponds to TRBD2 (6 bases). This CDR3 is built from 13 residues. V was shortened by 6 bases and J by 5 bases, with 14 bases between the two germline ends. CDR1 is DFQATT, CDR2 SNEGSKA, per germline (reference sequence). The CDR3 DNA follows: TGCAGTGCCGGGGACTCCCTGGACAATGAGCAGTTCTTC. It encodes CSAGDSLDNEQFF.

This clonotype was detected only a few times. J is TRBJ2-2 and V is TRBV9; the D is unclear. Germline lookup yields CDR1 SGDLS and CDR2 YYNGEE. The CDR3 length is 14 residues. V was pared by 3 bases and J by 6 bases, with 12 bases between. The CDR3 here is CASSAGYGAGELFF. The CDR3 DNA reads TGTGCCAGCAGCGCCGGGTATGGCGCCGGGGAGCTGTTTTTT.

This clonotype appeared many times. DNA for the CDR3: TGCGCCAGCAGCCAAGATCGGATTAGAACGCTGAACACTGAAGCTTTCTTT. This encodes CASSQDRIRTLNTEAFF. The chain couples TRBV4-1 to TRBJ1-1; the D is unclear. Trimming stripped 0 bases from V and 0 bases from J, with 14 bases between. This CDR3 has 17 residues. The germline V gene has CDR1 MGHRA and CDR2 YSYEKL.

V gene TRBV11-2 combines with J gene TRBJ2-3, with 8 bases fitting TRBD2. The CDR3 consists of 14 residues. V shed 4 bases and J 1 base; nucleotides not matched to a gene: 1. Germline CDR1 is SGHAT and CDR2 is FQNNGV. CDR3 region: CASSSTSGTDTQYF. CDR3 coding DNA: TGTGCCAGCAGCTCGACTAGCGGCACAGATACGCAGTATTTT.

Ten or more counts support this clonotype. The chain is built from TRBV12-3 or TRBV12-4 and TRBJ2-5, with D possibly being TRBD2 (7 bases). The CDR3 runs to 16 residues. The germline V and J ends were trimmed by 5 bases and 0 bases, with 16 bases remaining between them. The CDR3 region is CASSERGALYQETQYF. As DNA, the CDR3 is TGTGCCAGCAGTGAACGGGGGGCCCTGTACCAAGAGACCCAGTACTTC.

V gene TRBV9 combines with J gene TRBJ2-2; 7 bases map to TRBD1. Germline values: CDR1 SGDLS, CDR2 YYNGEE. This CDR3 spans 15 amino acids. Germline trimming cut 3 bases from V and 3 bases from J; bases unmatched to any gene: 5. The CDR3 region has the DNA TGTGCCAGCAGCGCGACAGGGAGCTACACCGGGGAGCTGTTTTTT. Its protein product is CASSATGSYTGELFF.

This clonotype was seen only a few times. This could be a read error, since a much larger clone is one nucleotide away. V gene TRBV20-1 combines with J gene TRBJ2-2; a weak D match, TRBD2 (6 bases). Germline CDR1 reads DFQATT; CDR2 reads SNEGSKA (reference sequence). The CDR3 totals 13 residues. The CDR3: CSARDHKTGGLFF. The CDR3 coding sequence is TGCAGTGCTAGAGACCACAAGACCGGGGGGCTGTTTTTT.

This clonotype was detected many times. This chain links TRBV19 with TRBJ2-7; TRBD1 agrees at 11 bases. Trimming cost V 8 bases and J 3 bases; bases outside gene matches: 6. The CDR3 extends over 14 amino acids. Germline values: CDR1 LNHDA, CDR2 SQIVND (reference sequence). The CDR3 DNA reads as TGTGCCAGTTCCGACGGGACAGGGGGCTACGAGCAGTACTTC. Translation gives CASSDGTGGYEQYF.

The chain combines TRBV3-1 with TRBJ1-2; D not certain. Germline-derived CDR1 and CDR2 are LGHDT and YNNKEL (reference sequence). V lost 1 base and J 2 bases, leaving 8 bases between the germline ends. The CDR3 is made up of 14 amino acids. The CDR3 loop is CASSQAGSNYGYTF. The DNA of the CDR3 is TGTGCCAGCAGCCAAGCTGGGTCCAACTATGGCTACACCTTC.

This clonotype appeared a few times. The chain links TRBV6-2 or TRBV6-3 to TRBJ2-7; TRBD1 matches at 9 bases. Germline loops: CDR1 MNHEY, CDR2 SVGEGT. V shed 10 bases and J 5 bases; nucleotides not matched to a gene: 9. The CDR3 has 13 residues. DNA for the CDR3: TGTGCCACCAAAACAGGGGGCGAGGACGAGCAGTACTTC. This sequence encodes CATKTGGEDEQYF.

This clonotype was observed a few times. This rearrangement joins TRBV12-3 or TRBV12-4 to TRBJ1-5; D might be TRBD1 (6 bases). V lost 4 bases and J 5 bases, leaving 15 bases between the germline ends. The CDR3 runs to 15 residues. As DNA, the CDR3 is TGTGCCAGCAGTTCTTTTGGGGGCCCAGATCAGCCCCAGCATTTT. Residues: CASSSFGGPDQPQHF.

This clonotype was seen at least ten times. The rearrangement links TRBV20-1 to TRBJ1-5; 11 bases agree with TRBD1. V gave up 0 bases and J gave up 4 bases; unmatched junction bases: 5. This CDR3 region has 16 residues. Germline assignment: CDR1 DFQATT and CDR2 SNEGSKA (reference sequence). The CDR3 here is CSAREDRGLVNQPQHF. The DNA for the CDR3 is TGCAGTGCTAGAGAGGACAGGGGGCTTGTGAATCAGCCCCAGCATTTT.

This clonotype was counted many times. This chain links TRBV14 with TRBJ2-3; the D gene is possibly TRBD2 (5 bases). Per germline, CDR1 SGHDN and CDR2 FVKESK. V was cut by 3 bases and J by 0 bases, with 10 bases left in between. This CDR3 spans 15 amino acids. CDR3 residues: CASSHGSESTDTQYF. In nucleotides, the CDR3 is TGTGCCAGCAGCCACGGTAGCGAAAGCACAGATACGCAGTATTTT.

Comment on this clonotype: A much larger clone is a single base away; this may be a read error. This chain connects TRBV14 to TRBJ2-3; no firm D call. Trimming took off 9 bases at V and 1 base at J, with 17 bases between the two ends. From germline, CDR1 is SGHDN and CDR2 FVKESK. The CDR3 spans 15 residues. The CDR3 is CARSRVFVGTDTQYF. For the CDR3, the DNA is TGTGCCAGAAGCAGAGTGTTCGTTGGCACAGATACGCAGTATTTT.

About this clonotype itself: One end of the junction is discordant with germline, which a read error may explain. The chain has TRBV13 and TRBJ2-3; 8 nucleotides match TRBD2. The CDR3 totals 14 residues. In germline, CDR1 is PRHDT, CDR2 FYEKMQ (reference sequence). The CDR3 DNA sequence: TGTGCCAGCTGCGAGGGACTAGGCACGGATACGCAGTATTTT. Amino acids: CASCEGLGTDTQYF.

As concerns this clonotype: A clone one base away is much larger, so this may be a read error. The chain recombines TRBV2 with TRBJ2-7, with a possible D match to TRBD2 (5 bases). This CDR3 spans 13 amino acids. Germline V gene lookup returns CDR1 SNHLY and CDR2 FYNNEI. The CDR3 coding sequence is TGTGCCAGCAGTGTCCGGGAAACCTACGAGCGGTACTTC. Amino acids: CASSVRETYERYF.

The gene calls are TRBV27 and TRBJ2-1; perhaps D is TRBD1 or TRBD2 (5 bases each). Germline lookup yields CDR1 MNHEY and CDR2 SMNVEV (reference sequence). V lost 1 base and J lost 8, with 18 bases in between. The CDR3 length is 16 residues. The CDR3 DNA is TGTGCCAGCAGTTTATGGGGCGGGTCCAGGATACATGAGCAGTTCTTC. Protein: CASSLWGGSRIHEQFF.

The CDR3 is CASSQGLGQGVGEQFF. DNA of the CDR3: TGTGCCAGCAGCCAAGGGCTAGGACAGGGCGTAGGTGAGCAGTTCTTC. The gene calls are TRBV4-2 and TRBJ2-1; TRBD1 agrees at 8 bases. This CDR3 region has 16 residues. The germline CDR1 and CDR2 sequences are LGHNA and YNFKEQ. Trimming cost V 1 base and J 9 bases; bases outside gene matches: 11.